These 6 T cell receptor beta chains were all obtained from the same sample, sequenced in a study of blood T cell repertoires in COVID-19 (dated by TCRdb to 2019 to 2021). The library was prepared using the immunoSEQ multiplex PCR assay. In TCRdb, the immuneACCESS table is reduced to in-frame sequences with V and J assigned. These tables do not hold every clone; where another copy was compared, an unresolved V gene accounts for under half, and the others remain unexplained. The sample records roughly 130,000 clones, about 90% of which are singletons. The top ten clonotypes cover more than 9% of the sample. Sequenced input: peripheral blood. Every receptor here comes from a man in his sixties with active or convalescent COVID-19.

This rearrangement joins TRBV27 to TRBJ2-5, with D perhaps matching TRBD1 (5 bases). The CDR3 contains 14 residues. Trimming stripped 0 bases from V and 4 bases from J, with 9 bases between. Per the germline V gene, CDR1 is MNHEY and CDR2 is SMNVEV (reference sequence). CDR3 DNA sequence: TGTGCCAGCAGTTTATCGCGCAGGGCAGAGACCCAGTACTTC. Encoded protein: CASSLSRRAETQYF.

This chain uses TRBV5-5 with TRBJ2-3, with TRBD2 identical over 8 bases. V lost 2 bases to trimming and J lost 0 bases; unmatched junction nucleotides: 2. This CDR3 is 15 amino acids long. Germline V gene data show CDR1 as SGHKS and CDR2 as YYEKEE (reference sequence). CDR3 loop: CASSFSGTSTDTQYF. DNA of the CDR3: TGTGCCAGCAGCTTTAGCGGGACTAGCACAGATACGCAGTATTTT.

The V gene is TRBV5-1, the J gene TRBJ2-4; a possible D gene is TRBD1 (5 bases). Germline CDR1 SGHRS, CDR2 YFSETQ. This CDR3 spans 16 amino acids. The germline V and J ends were trimmed by 1 base and 0 bases, with 11 bases remaining between them. The CDR3 DNA is TGCGCCAGCAGCTTGACAGGAGTACTAGCCAAAAACATTCAGTACTTC. Encoded protein: CASSLTGVLAKNIQYF.

This chain links TRBV5-6 with TRBJ2-1, with TRBD1 identical over 10 bases. Germline assignment: CDR1 SGHDT and CDR2 YYEEEE. This CDR3 spans 15 amino acids. Losses at the gene ends were 4 bases for V and 10 bases for J; bases not matched to a gene: 11. CDR3 coding DNA: TGTGCCAGCAGCCCCGGGACAGGGGTTTTCTGGGAGCAGTTCTTC. This codes for CASSPGTGVFWEQFF.

CDR3 DNA sequence: TGTGCCACCAGTGGTCCGGGAATGAACACTGAAGCTTTCTTT. Amino acids: CATSGPGMNTEAFF. V is TRBV24-1 and J is TRBJ1-1; unclear D gene. Germline V gene lookup returns CDR1 KGHDR and CDR2 SFDVKD. The CDR3 loop spans 14 amino acids. V gave up 5 bases and J gave up 0 bases, with 9 bases separating them.

This clone was found a few times. This sequence joins TRBV29-1 and TRBJ1-5; D possibly corresponds to TRBD1 (5 bases). V was trimmed by 6 bases and J by 2 bases, leaving 8 bases between them. Germline V CDR1 and CDR2: SQVTM, ANQGSEA. The CDR3 is 12 residues long. The CDR3 reads CSVLQGNQPQHF. The CDR3 nucleotides read TGCAGCGTCCTACAGGGCAATCAGCCCCAGCATTTT.